The 19 T cell receptor beta chains below all came from one sample that was sequenced in a study of neurological immune-mediated disorders. Via MiXCR, TCRdb re-called the 5' RACE reads, giving one row per CDR3 protein. The sample lists around 44,000 distinct CDR3 sequences; about 14% were seen once. Sequenced input: CD4+ T cells from blood. These receptor sequences come from a woman aged 55 to 70 with HTLV-1-associated myelopathy (HAM/TSP).

In its sample, this clonotype was seen a few times. The chain joins TRBV18 to TRBJ2-7; 8 bases match TRBD1. The CDR3 spans 16 residues. Germline lookup yields CDR1 KGHSH and CDR2 LQKENI. After removal of 5 bases from V and 0 bases from J, the junction contained 9 bases not matched to a gene. The CDR3 loop reads CASSTRGQGASYEQYF. CDR3 DNA: TGTGCCAGCTCAACCCGGGGTCAGGGGGCCTCCTACGAGCAGTACTTC.

This clonotype was recorded at least ten times. The V call is TRBV20-1, the J call TRBJ2-3, with D maybe TRBD2 (5 bases). V was pared by 2 bases and J by 2 bases, with 11 bases between. The CDR3 length is 14 residues. Per germline, CDR1 DFQATT and CDR2 SNEGSKA (reference sequence). The CDR3: CSARQAGVTDTQYF. The CDR3, as DNA: TGCAGTGCTAGACAGGCGGGTGTCACAGATACGCAGTATTTT.

In its sample, this clonotype was seen many times. This chain joins TRBV5-1 and TRBJ2-5; 7 bases match TRBD1. Germline CDR1 SGHRS, CDR2 YFSETQ. After removal of 3 bases from V and 2 bases from J, the junction contained 7 bases not matched to a gene. The CDR3 totals 15 residues. The CDR3 loop is CASSSDPGQQETQYF. Here the CDR3 DNA reads TGCGCCAGCAGCTCCGACCCGGGACAGCAAGAGACCCAGTACTTC. The entire variable domain, with the rest obtained from reference TRBV5-1 and TRBJ2-5, is as follows: KAGVTQTPRYLIKTRGQQVTLSCSPISGHRSVSWYQQTPGQGLQFLFEYFSETQRNKGNFPGRFSGRQFSNSRSEMNVSTLELGDSALYLCASSSDPGQQETQYFGPGTRLLVL.

The rearrangement links TRBV5-1 to TRBJ1-1; 7 bases fit TRBD1. The CDR3 runs 14 residues. V lost 4 bases and J lost 3; bases outside the gene matches: 6. In germline, CDR1 is SGHRS, CDR2 YFSETQ. The CDR3 nucleotides are TGCGCCAGCAGCCCGGACAGGTCGGACACTGAAGCTTTCTTT. It codes for CASSPDRSDTEAFF.

This clonotype was counted many times. The chain recombines TRBV5-1 with TRBJ1-2; 8 bases are shared with TRBD1. V trimming: 4 bases; J trimming: 4 bases; junction bases outside the gene matches: 9. CDR3 length: 15 residues. CDR1 and CDR2 (germline): SGHRS, YFSETQ. The CDR3 loop reads CASSPGPGQVYGYTF. The CDR3 region has the DNA TGCGCCAGCAGCCCCGGACCGGGACAGGTCTATGGCTACACCTTC.

V gene TRBV20-1 combines with J gene TRBJ1-4, with 9 nucleotides matching TRBD1. In germline, CDR1 is DFQATT, CDR2 SNEGSKA (reference sequence). Germline trimming cut 5 bases from V and 8 bases from J; bases unmatched to any gene: 6. The CDR3 totals 13 residues. This CDR3 reads CSAENRGREKLFF. DNA of the CDR3: TGCAGTGCTGAGAACAGGGGGCGCGAAAAACTGTTTTTT.

On this clonotype: One junction end disagrees with the germline gene, perhaps due to a read error. J is TRBJ1-2 and V is TRBV5-1, with D unclear. The CDR3 sequence is 14 residues long. Germline V gene sequence: CDR1 SGHRS, CDR2 YFSETQ. As DNA, the CDR3 is TGCGCAAGCAGCTCCCTGAGTTATAACTATGGCTACACCTTC. Protein: CASSSLSYNYGYTF.

This clonotype was seen at least ten times. The chain has TRBV5-1 and TRBJ2-6; 9 bases match TRBD1. CDR1 is SGHRS and CDR2 is YFSETQ in the germline V gene. V was pared by 2 bases and J by 1 base, with 4 bases of the junction left unmatched. CDR3 length equals 17 residues. The CDR3: CASSFTGGLSGANVLTF. The CDR3 nucleotides are TGCGCCAGCAGCTTCACAGGGGGCCTATCTGGGGCCAACGTCCTGACTTTC.

In its sample, this clonotype was seen many times. J is TRBJ1-1 and V is TRBV20-1, with D maybe TRBD1 (5 bases). Germline V gene sequence: CDR1 DFQATT, CDR2 SNEGSKA (reference sequence). The CDR3 length is 16 residues. V was clipped by 3 bases and J by 0 bases, with 17 bases between them. The CDR3 DNA reads TGCAGTGCTAGCTCTGGCAGGGCCCTTATGAACACTGAAGCTTTCTTT. This codes for CSASSGRALMNTEAFF.

There are many counts of this clonotype. This chain links TRBV20-1 with TRBJ1-2; TRBD1 matches at 9 bases. V was pared by 3 bases and J by 4 bases, with 6 bases of the junction left unmatched. CDR3 length: 14 amino acids. The germline gives CDR1 DFQATT, CDR2 SNEGSKA (reference sequence). CDR3 in amino acids: CSARPGQGPYGYTF. The CDR3 coding sequence is TGCAGTGCTAGGCCGGGACAGGGACCCTATGGCTACACCTTC.

The gene calls are TRBV7-2 and TRBJ1-3, with D perhaps matching TRBD1 (5 bases). Trimming took 3 bases from V and 4 from J, leaving 13 bases between them. This CDR3 is built from 15 residues. Looked up from germline, CDR1 is SGHTA and CDR2 is FQGNSA. The CDR3 region is CASSFGGGYGNTIYF. CDR3 nucleotides: TGTGCCAGCAGCTTCGGGGGGGGATACGGAAACACCATATATTTT.

This clonotype was picked up many times. The chain has TRBV5-1 and TRBJ2-7; 11 bases fit TRBD1. The trim removed 5 bases at V and 4 bases at J, leaving 5 bases unmatched. Germline CDR1 SGHRS, CDR2 YFSETQ. The CDR3 consists of 14 residues. The CDR3 DNA sequence: TGCGCCAGCAGGTACGGGACAGGGGGATACGAGCAGTACTTC. The encoded protein is CASRYGTGGYEQYF.

This clonotype was recorded many times. The V call is TRBV20-1, the J call TRBJ2-7; a possible D gene is TRBD2 (6 bases). With 6 bases removed from V and 0 bases from J, the gap between germline ends came to 6 bases. CDR3 length: 11 residues. The germline gives CDR1 DFQATT, CDR2 SNEGSKA (reference sequence). The CDR3 bases are TGCAGTGCCGGGGGCTCCTACGAGCAGTACTTC. Its translation: CSAGGSYEQYF.

The gene calls are TRBV5-1 and TRBJ2-7, with no clear D. The CDR3 extends over 15 amino acids. Germline-derived CDR1 and CDR2 are SGHRS and YFSETQ. Trimming pared 2 bases from V and 1 base from J, leaving 13 bases between. The CDR3 sequence is CASSLNTAPSYEQYF. CDR3 sequence (DNA): TGCGCCAGCAGCTTAAACACGGCCCCGTCCTACGAGCAGTACTTC.

There are many counts of this clonotype. The J gene is TRBJ1-2, the V gene TRBV6-5, with D perhaps TRBD1 (5 bases). The CDR3 length is 13 residues. Germline V gene data show CDR1 as MNHEY and CDR2 as SVGAGI. Between the trimmed V and J ends, which lost 5 bases and 0 bases, there was a span of 7 bases. The CDR3 DNA is TGTGCCAGCAGTGCGGGGCCTAACTATGGCTACACCTTC. This translates into CASSAGPNYGYTF.

This clonotype showed up many times. This chain uses TRBV2 with TRBJ1-5, with 9 positions matching TRBD1. The V and J ends lost 8 bases and 0 bases, in that order; junction bases with no gene match: 11. Germline values: CDR1 SNHLY, CDR2 FYNNEI. The CDR3 has 17 residues. As DNA, the CDR3 is TGTGCCAGCCATTTGACAGGGGGGTTCTATAGCAATCAGCCCCAGCATTTT. Translation gives CASHLTGGFYSNQPQHF. The full variable domain, with the rest looked up from reference TRBV2 and TRBJ1-5, is EPEVTQTPSHQVTQMGQEVILRCVPISNHLYFYWYRQILGQKVEFLVSFYNNEISEKSEIFDDQFSVERPDGSNFTLKIRSTKLEDSAMYFCASHLTGGFYSNQPQHFGDGTRLSIL.

In its sample, this clonotype was seen many times. V and J are TRBV5-1 and TRBJ1-2; D is perhaps TRBD1 (6 bases). Trimming shortened V by 2 bases and J by 3 bases, and 11 bases separated the two germline ends. CDR1 is SGHRS, CDR2 YFSETQ, per germline. CDR3 length: 14 amino acids. CDR3 loop: CASSLVPGDYGYTF. The CDR3 bases are TGCGCCAGCAGCTTAGTTCCAGGGGACTATGGCTACACCTTC.

This clonotype was counted many times. The chain employs TRBV4-2 and TRBJ2-1; TRBD2 agrees at 7 bases. J was trimmed by 5 bases and V by 4 bases; bases with no gene match: 11. CDR3 length: 16 amino acids. CDR1 is LGHNA, CDR2 YNFKEQ, per germline. The DNA of the CDR3 is TGTGCCAGCAGCCTGAACCCGGGACTACTAAACAATGAGCAGTTCTTC. Encoded protein: CASSLNPGLLNNEQFF.

This clonotype has at least ten counts. The V and J genes are TRBV27 and TRBJ2-5; 11 nucleotides match TRBD1. This CDR3 is 17 amino acids long. Germline-derived CDR1 and CDR2 are MNHEY and SMNVEV (reference sequence). The V gene end was trimmed by 5 bases and the J gene end by 6 bases; junction bases not matched to a gene: 14. The DNA of the CDR3 is TGTGCCAGCAGTCGAACCGGGACAGGGGGTTTGGGTCAGACCCAGTACTTC. As protein: CASSRTGTGGLGQTQYF.